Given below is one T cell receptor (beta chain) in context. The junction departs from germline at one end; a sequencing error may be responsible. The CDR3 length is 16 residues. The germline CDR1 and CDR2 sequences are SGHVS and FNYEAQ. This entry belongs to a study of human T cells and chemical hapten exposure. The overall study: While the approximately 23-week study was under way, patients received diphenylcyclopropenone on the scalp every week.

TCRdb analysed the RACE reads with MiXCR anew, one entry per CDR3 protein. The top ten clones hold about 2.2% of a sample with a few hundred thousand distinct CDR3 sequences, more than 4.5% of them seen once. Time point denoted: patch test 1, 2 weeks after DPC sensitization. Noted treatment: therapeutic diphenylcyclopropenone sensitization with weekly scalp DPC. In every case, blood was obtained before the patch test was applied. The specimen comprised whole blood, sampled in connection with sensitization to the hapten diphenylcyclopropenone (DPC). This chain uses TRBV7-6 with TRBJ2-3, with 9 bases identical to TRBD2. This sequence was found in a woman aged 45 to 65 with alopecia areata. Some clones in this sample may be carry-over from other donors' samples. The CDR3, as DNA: TGTGCCAGCAGCTTAACCCTAGCGGGACGTTCAGATACGCGGTATTTT. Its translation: CASSLTLAGRSDTRYF.